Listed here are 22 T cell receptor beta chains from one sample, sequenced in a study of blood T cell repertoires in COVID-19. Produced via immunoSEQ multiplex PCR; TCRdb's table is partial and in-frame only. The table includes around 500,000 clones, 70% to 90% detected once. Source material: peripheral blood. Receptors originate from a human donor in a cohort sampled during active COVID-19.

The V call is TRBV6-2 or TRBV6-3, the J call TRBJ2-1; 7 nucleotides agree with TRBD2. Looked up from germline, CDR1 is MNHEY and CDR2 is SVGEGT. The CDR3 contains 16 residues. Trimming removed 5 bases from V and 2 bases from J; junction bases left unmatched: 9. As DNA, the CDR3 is TGTGCCAGCAGTCCCGGCGAGGGAGGGGCCTACAATGAGCAGTTCTTC. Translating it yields CASSPGEGGAYNEQFF.

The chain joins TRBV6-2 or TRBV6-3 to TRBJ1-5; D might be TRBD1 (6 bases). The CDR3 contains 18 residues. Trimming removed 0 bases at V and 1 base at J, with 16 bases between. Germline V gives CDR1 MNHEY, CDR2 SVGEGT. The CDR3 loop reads CASSYSGIGGASNQPQHF. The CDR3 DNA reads TGTGCCAGCAGTTACTCAGGGATTGGGGGCGCAAGCAATCAGCCCCAGCATTTT.

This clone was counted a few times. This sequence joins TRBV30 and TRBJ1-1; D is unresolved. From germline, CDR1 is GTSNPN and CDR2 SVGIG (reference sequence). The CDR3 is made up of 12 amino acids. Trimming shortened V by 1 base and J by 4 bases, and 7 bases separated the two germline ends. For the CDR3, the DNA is TGTGCCTGGAGTGAGGCGGGCACTGAAGCTTTCTTT. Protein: CAWSEAGTEAFF. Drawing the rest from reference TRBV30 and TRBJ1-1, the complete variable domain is SQTIHQWPATLVQPVGSPLSLECTVEGTSNPNLYWYRQAAGRGLQLLFYSVGIGQISSEVPQNLSASRPQDRQFILSSKKLLLSDSGFYLCAWSEAGTEAFFGQGTRLTVV.

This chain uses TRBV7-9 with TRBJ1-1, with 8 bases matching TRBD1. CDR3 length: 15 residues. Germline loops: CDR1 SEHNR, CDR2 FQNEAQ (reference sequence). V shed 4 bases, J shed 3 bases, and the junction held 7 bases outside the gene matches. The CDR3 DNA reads TGTGCCAGCAGCTCGTCGGACAGGGTCTACACTGAAGCTTTCTTT. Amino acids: CASSSSDRVYTEAFF.

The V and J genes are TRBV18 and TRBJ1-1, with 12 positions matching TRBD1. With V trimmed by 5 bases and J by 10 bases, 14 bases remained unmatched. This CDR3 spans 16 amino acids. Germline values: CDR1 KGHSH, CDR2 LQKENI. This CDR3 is CASSSPAGTGGSPAFF. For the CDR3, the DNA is TGTGCCAGCTCATCCCCTGCCGGGACAGGGGGCTCTCCAGCTTTCTTT.

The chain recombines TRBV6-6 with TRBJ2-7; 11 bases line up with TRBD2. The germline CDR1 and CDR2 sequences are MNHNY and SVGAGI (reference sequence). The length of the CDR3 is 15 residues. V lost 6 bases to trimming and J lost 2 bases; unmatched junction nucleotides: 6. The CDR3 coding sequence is TGTGCCAGCAGCCCAACTAGCGGGAGAACCTACGAGCAGTACTTC. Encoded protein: CASSPTSGRTYEQYF.

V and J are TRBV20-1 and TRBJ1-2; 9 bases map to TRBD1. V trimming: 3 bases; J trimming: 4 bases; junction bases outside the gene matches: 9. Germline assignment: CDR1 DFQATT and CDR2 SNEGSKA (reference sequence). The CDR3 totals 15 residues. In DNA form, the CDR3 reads TGCAGTGCTAGTTGGCCGGGACAGGGAACCTATGGCTACACCTTC. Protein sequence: CSASWPGQGTYGYTF.

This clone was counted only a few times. The CDR3 spells CASSPTSGIIQETQYF. In DNA form, the CDR3 reads TGTGCCAGCTCACCGACTAGCGGGATTATTCAAGAGACCCAGTACTTC. The chain employs TRBV18 and TRBJ2-5; 11 bases line up with TRBD2. Trimming took 3 bases from V and 2 from J; bases not matched to a gene: 5. CDR3 length: 16 amino acids. CDR1 is KGHSH, CDR2 LQKENI, per germline.

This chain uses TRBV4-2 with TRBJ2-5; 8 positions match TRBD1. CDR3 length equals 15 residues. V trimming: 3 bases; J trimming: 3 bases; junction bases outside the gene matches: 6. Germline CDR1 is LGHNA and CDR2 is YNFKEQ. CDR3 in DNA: TGTGCCAGCAGCCAGCCCGGGACAGGAAAAGAGACCCAGTACTTC. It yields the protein CASSQPGTGKETQYF.

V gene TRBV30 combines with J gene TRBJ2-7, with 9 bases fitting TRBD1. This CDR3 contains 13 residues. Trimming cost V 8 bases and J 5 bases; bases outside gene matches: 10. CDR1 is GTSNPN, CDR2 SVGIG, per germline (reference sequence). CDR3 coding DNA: TGTGCCAGTTCCACAGGGGGCCATCACGAGCAGTACTTC. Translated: CASSTGGHHEQYF.

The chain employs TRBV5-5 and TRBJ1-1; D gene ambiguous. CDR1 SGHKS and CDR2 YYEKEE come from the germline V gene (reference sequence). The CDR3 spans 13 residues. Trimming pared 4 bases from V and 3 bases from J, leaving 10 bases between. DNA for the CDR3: TGTGCCAGCAGCCCGTGGGCTCACACTGAAGCTTTCTTT. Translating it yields CASSPWAHTEAFF. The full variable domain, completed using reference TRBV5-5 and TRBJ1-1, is DAGVTQSPTHLIKTRGQQVTLRCSPISGHKSVSWYQQVLGQGPQFIFQYYEKEERGRGNFPDRFSARQFPNYSSELNVNALLLGDSALYLCASSPWAHTEAFFGQGTRLTVV.

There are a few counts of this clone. The CDR3 coding sequence is TGTGCCAGCAGTTTCCAGGGGACCTACAATGAGCAGTTCTTC. This encodes CASSFQGTYNEQFF. This chain uses TRBV27 with TRBJ2-1, with D tentatively TRBD1 (6 bases). The CDR3 loop spans 14 amino acids. Germline V gene sequence: CDR1 MNHEY, CDR2 SMNVEV (reference sequence). The V end was cut by 3 bases, the J end by 2 bases, with 8 bases between.

In nucleotides, the CDR3 is TGTGCCAGCAGCTTAAAGGCGGGAGTGGTCACCGGGGAGCTGTTTTTT. Its translation is CASSLKAGVVTGELFF. The chain couples TRBV11-2 to TRBJ2-2, with 7 positions matching TRBD2. From germline, CDR1 is SGHAT and CDR2 FQNNGV. CDR3 length: 16 residues. V shed 2 bases and J 4 bases; nucleotides not matched to a gene: 7.

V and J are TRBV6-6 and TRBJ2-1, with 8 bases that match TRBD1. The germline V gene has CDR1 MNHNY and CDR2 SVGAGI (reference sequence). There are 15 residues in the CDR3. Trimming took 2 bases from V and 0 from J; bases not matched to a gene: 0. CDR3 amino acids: CASSYDRGSYNEQFF. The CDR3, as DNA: TGTGCCAGCAGTTACGACAGGGGCTCCTACAATGAGCAGTTCTTC.

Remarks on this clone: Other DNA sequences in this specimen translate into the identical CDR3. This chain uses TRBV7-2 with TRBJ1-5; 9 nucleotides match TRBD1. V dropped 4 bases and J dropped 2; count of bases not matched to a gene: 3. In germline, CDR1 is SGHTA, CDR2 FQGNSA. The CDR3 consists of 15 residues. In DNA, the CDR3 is TGTGCCAGCAGCTCAAGGACAGGGGGCAATCAGCCCCAGCATTTT. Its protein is CASSSRTGGNQPQHF. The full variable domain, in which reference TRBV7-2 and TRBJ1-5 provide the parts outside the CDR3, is GAGVSQSPSNKVTEKGKDVELRCDPISGHTALYWYRQSLGQGLEFLIYFQGNSAPDKSGLPSDRFSAERTGGSVSTLTIQRTQQEDSAVYLCASSSRTGGNQPQHFGDGTRLSIL.

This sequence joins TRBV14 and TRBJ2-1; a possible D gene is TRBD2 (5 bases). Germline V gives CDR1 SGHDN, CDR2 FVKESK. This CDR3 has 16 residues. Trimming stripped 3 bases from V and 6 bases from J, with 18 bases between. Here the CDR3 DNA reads TGTGCCAGCAGCCAGTACTTCCAAACGGAGGTCAATGAGCAGTTCTTC. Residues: CASSQYFQTEVNEQFF.

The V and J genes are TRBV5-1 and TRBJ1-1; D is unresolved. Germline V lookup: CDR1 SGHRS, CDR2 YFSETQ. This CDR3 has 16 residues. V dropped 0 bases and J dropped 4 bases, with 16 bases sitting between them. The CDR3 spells CASSLAYSSVGTEAFF. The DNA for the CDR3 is TGCGCCAGCAGCTTGGCTTACAGCTCGGTAGGCACTGAAGCTTTCTTT.

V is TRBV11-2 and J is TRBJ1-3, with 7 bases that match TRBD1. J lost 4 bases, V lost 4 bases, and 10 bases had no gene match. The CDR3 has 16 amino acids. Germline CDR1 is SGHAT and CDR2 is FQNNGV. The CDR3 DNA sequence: TGTGCCAGCAGCTCGCTTACAGGGGCGTACGGAAACACCATATATTTT. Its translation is CASSSLTGAYGNTIYF.

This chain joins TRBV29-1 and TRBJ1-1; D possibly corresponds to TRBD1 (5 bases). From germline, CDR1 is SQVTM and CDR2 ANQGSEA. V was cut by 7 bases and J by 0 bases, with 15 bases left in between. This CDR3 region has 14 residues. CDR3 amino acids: CSAKAGTLNTEAFF. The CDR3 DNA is TGCAGCGCCAAAGCGGGGACCCTGAACACTGAAGCTTTCTTT.

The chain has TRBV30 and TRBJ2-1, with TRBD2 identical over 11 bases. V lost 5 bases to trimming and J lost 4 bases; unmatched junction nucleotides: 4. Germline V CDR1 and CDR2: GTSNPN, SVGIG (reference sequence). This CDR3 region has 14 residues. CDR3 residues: CAWSTSGKYNEQFF. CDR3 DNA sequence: TGTGCCTGGTCGACTAGCGGGAAATACAATGAGCAGTTCTTC.

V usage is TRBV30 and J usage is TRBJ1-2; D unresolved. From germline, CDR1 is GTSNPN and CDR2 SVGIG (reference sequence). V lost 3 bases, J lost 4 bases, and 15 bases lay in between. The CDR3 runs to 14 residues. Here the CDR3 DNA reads TGTGCCTGGAGGAAAGGACTGCTCGGCTATGGCTACACCTTC. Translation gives CAWRKGLLGYGYTF.

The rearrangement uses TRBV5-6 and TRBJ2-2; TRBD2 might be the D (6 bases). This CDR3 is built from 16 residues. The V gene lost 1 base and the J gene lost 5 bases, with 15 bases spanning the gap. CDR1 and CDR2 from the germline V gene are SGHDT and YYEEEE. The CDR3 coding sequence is TGTGCCAGCAGCTTGTATACATTTGGGAGGACCGGGGAGCTGTTTTTT. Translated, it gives CASSLYTFGRTGELFF.